Reported below is one T cell receptor beta chain. Its specificity is not known. The repertoire was sequenced with immunoSEQ multiplex PCR; TCRdb's copy has only in-frame clones and lacks some. The table records 95,000 to 100,000 clones, 70% to 90% of them present only once. There are 14 residues in the CDR3. Looked up from germline, CDR1 is LNHDA and CDR2 is SQIVND (reference sequence). The V and J ends lost 7 bases and 10 bases respectively, with 17 bases between them. This specimen belongs to a study of T cell responses to AZD1222 COVID-19 vaccine. Study conclusions and caveats: Repertoire sampling was restricted to post-peak T cell response timepoints. Targets within unmutated variant regions were reportedly found for nearly half of spike-specific TCRs. Dominant at 160-218 and 743-854, vaccine-associated CD4 TCRs also spanned spike.

V is TRBV19 and J is TRBJ1-6; D not certain. The clonotype comes from an adult who received the AZD1222 COVID-19 vaccine. The source was peripheral blood, collected 28 days after the second AZD1222 dose. The chain's CDR3 is CASTSDRAVSPLHF. The DNA for the CDR3 is TGTGCCAGTACCTCGGACCGGGCGGTGTCACCCCTCCACTTT.